The subject of this entry is one T cell receptor beta chain. Its antigen remains unidentified. This specimen comes from a study of graft-versus-host responses after intestinal transplantation. Study at large: All recipients were transplanted with multivisceral, liver-intestinal, or isolated intestinal grafts. Each recipient received anti-thymocyte globulin induction, then tacrolimus and steroids for approximately three years.

Produced via immunoSEQ multiplex PCR; TCRdb's table is partial and in-frame only. The data show 140,000 or so clones, nearly 95% seen once. Study outcomes and limitations: The study associated peak circulating GvH clone levels with early post-transplant HvG declines. GvH clones detected in recipient marrow included some appearing first in ileum or blood.

The source material was unstimulated CD4+ T cells sorted from spleen or lymph node cells, sampled before intestinal transplant. This sequence originates from a human donor who received an intestinal transplant.

CDR3 nucleotides: TGTGCTAGTGGTTCCCCCCGGACAGTTTACAATCAGCCCCAGCATTTT. Translating gives CASGSPRTVYNQPQHF. The rearrangement links TRBV12-5 to TRBJ1-5; the D gene is possibly TRBD1 (6 bases). Germline assignment: CDR1 LGHNT and CDR2 FRNRAP. V lost 4 bases to trimming and J lost 3 bases, with 16 bases between them. The CDR3 is made up of 16 amino acids.